Listed below are T cell receptor beta chains from one sample, sequenced in a study of OX40 agonist ivuxolimab in advanced cancers. Generated by immunoSEQ multiplex PCR, the TCRdb table keeps only in-frame clones and is missing some. The data contain approximately 74,000 clones, roughly nine tenths of them singletons. The sample consisted of CD4+ or CD8+ T cells sorted from blood, taken in a trial of the OX40 agonist ivuxolimab. The source is an adult with an advanced solid tumor such as melanoma, head and neck, liver or kidney cancer. CDR3s include the opening cysteine and the closing phenylalanine or tryptophan. Fields, in order: D gene, clone size, J gene, V gene, CDR3 protein, CDR3 DNA. A D gene is named only where the DNA matches it firmly. Clone size is not always given. Where it is, it says once, few, many or a class for expanded clones.

d_gene: .; abundance: .; j_gene: TRBJ2-7; v_gene: TRBV5-4; CDR3aa: CASSRSGYEQYF; CDR3nt: TGTGCCAGCAGCCGATCAGGGTATGAGCAGTACTTC
d_gene: TRBD2; abundance: .; j_gene: TRBJ2-7; v_gene: TRBV9; CDR3aa: CASSVEPSGYEQYF; CDR3nt: TGTGCCAGCAGCGTAGAGCCTAGCGGCTACGAGCAGTACTTC
d_gene: .; abundance: .; j_gene: TRBJ2-7; v_gene: TRBV7-9; CDR3aa: CASSLLSEQYF; CDR3nt: TGTGCCAGCAGCTTACTGAGCGAGCAGTACTTC
d_gene: .; abundance: .; j_gene: TRBJ1-2; v_gene: TRBV5-1; CDR3aa: CASSALGTSRGYTF; CDR3nt: TGCGCCAGCAGCGCCCTGGGGACGAGTCGTGGCTACACCTTC
d_gene: TRBD2; abundance: .; j_gene: TRBJ2-1; v_gene: TRBV6-5; CDR3aa: CASRLAGGADEQFF; CDR3nt: TGTGCCAGCCGCCTAGCGGGAGGCGCCGATGAGCAGTTCTTC
d_gene: .; abundance: .; j_gene: TRBJ2-7; v_gene: TRBV20-1; CDR3aa: CSARVQFEQYF; CDR3nt: TGCAGTGCTAGAGTACAATTCGAGCAGTATTTC
d_gene: .; abundance: once; j_gene: TRBJ2-1; v_gene: TRBV7-2; CDR3aa: CASSFQAVSYNEQFF; CDR3nt: TGTGCCAGCAGCTTCCAAGCGGTCTCCTACAATGAGCAGTTCTTC
d_gene: .; abundance: .; j_gene: TRBJ2-3; v_gene: TRBV5-6; CDR3aa: CASSLGQGPDTQYF; CDR3nt: TGTGCCAGCAGCTTGGGCCAGGGCCCAGATACGCAGTATTTT
d_gene: .; abundance: .; j_gene: TRBJ2-3; v_gene: TRBV5-1; CDR3aa: CASSSGTDTQYF; CDR3nt: TGCGCCAGCAGCTCAGGCACAGATACGCAGTATTTT
d_gene: TRBD1; abundance: .; j_gene: TRBJ2-7; v_gene: TRBV6-1; CDR3aa: CASSEAAGGSTDEQYF; CDR3nt: TGTGCCAGCAGTGAAGCGGCAGGGGGTTCTACGGACGAGCAGTACTTC
d_gene: .; abundance: .; j_gene: TRBJ2-5; v_gene: TRBV7-9; CDR3aa: CASSLAGRREETQYF; CDR3nt: TGTGCCAGCAGCTTAGCTGGCAGGAGGGAAGAGACCCAGTACTTC
d_gene: .; abundance: .; j_gene: TRBJ2-1; v_gene: TRBV7-3; CDR3aa: CASSPSGRNEQFF; CDR3nt: TGTGCCAGCAGCCCCTCCGGGCGGAATGAGCAGTTCTTC
d_gene: .; abundance: .; j_gene: TRBJ2-5; v_gene: TRBV6-6; CDR3aa: CASREGETQYF; CDR3nt: TGTGCCAGCAGGGAGGGGGAGACCCAGTACTTC
d_gene: .; abundance: .; j_gene: TRBJ2-7; v_gene: TRBV6-5; CDR3aa: CASSLAGVGEQYF; CDR3nt: TGTGCCAGCAGTTTAGCAGGGGTGGGCGAGCAGTACTTC
d_gene: TRBD1; abundance: .; j_gene: TRBJ1-1; v_gene: TRBV28; CDR3aa: CASSGVPGQWNTEAFF; CDR3nt: TGTGCCAGCAGTGGGGTCCCGGGACAGTGGAACACTGAAGCTTTCTTT
d_gene: TRBD2; abundance: .; j_gene: TRBJ2-5; v_gene: TRBV5-1; CDR3aa: CASSFGLEQETQYF; CDR3nt: TGCGCCAGCAGCTTCGGACTAGAACAAGAGACCCAGTACTTC